These 19 T cell receptor beta chains originate from one sample sequenced in a study of T-cell reconstitution after alpha-beta-depleted transplantation in children. Unique molecular identifiers were used in preparing the TCRbeta library. TCRdb re-derived calls from the PCR reads in MiXCR, one entry per CDR3 protein. The sample records 450,000 to 700,000 distinct CDR3 sequences, approximately 30% being singletons. The sequenced sample was PBMCs, obtained before TCRalphabeta/CD19-depleted stem cell transplant. Every receptor here comes from a boy in the first two years of life with Wiskott-Aldrich syndrome, due to receive a stem cell transplant.

The CDR3: CSASTGLGTEAFF. CDR3 DNA: TGCAGTGCTTCGACAGGGCTGGGCACTGAAGCTTTCTTT. The chain joins TRBV20-1 to TRBJ1-1; 7 bases map to TRBD1. Germline-derived CDR1 and CDR2 are DFQATT and SNEGSKA (reference sequence). V dropped 5 bases and J dropped 4; count of bases not matched to a gene: 7. CDR3 size: 13 residues.

Only a few counts were recorded for this clonotype. The CDR3 here is CASSLNPGHPYEQYF. The CDR3 DNA reads TGTGCCAGCAGCCTAAATCCGGGACACCCATACGAGCAGTACTTC. The chain couples TRBV7-2 to TRBJ2-7; perhaps TRBD1 as D (6 bases). Trimming stripped 5 bases from V and 4 bases from J, with 18 bases between. This CDR3 spans 15 amino acids. The V gene's germline CDR1 is SGHTA and CDR2 FQGNSA. The full variable domain, with the rest looked up from reference TRBV7-2 and TRBJ2-7, is GAGVSQSPSNKVTEKGKDVELRCDPISGHTALYWYRQSLGQGLEFLIYFQGNSAPDKSGLPSDRFSAERTGGSVSTLTIQRTQQEDSAVYLCASSLNPGHPYEQYFGPGTRLTVT.

This clonotype turned up a few times. This chain uses TRBV5-1 with TRBJ2-3; D gene unclear. This CDR3 is 13 amino acids long. Per germline, CDR1 SGHRS and CDR2 YFSETQ. V gave up 2 bases and J gave up 6 bases, with 10 bases separating them. DNA of the CDR3: TGCGCCAGCAGCTTTGCCCCTAAGGATACGCAGTATTTT. Protein product: CASSFAPKDTQYF. The full variable domain, completed using reference TRBV5-1 and TRBJ2-3, is KAGVTQTPRYLIKTRGQQVTLSCSPISGHRSVSWYQQTPGQGLQFLFEYFSETQRNKGNFPGRFSGRQFSNSRSEMNVSTLELGDSALYLCASSFAPKDTQYFGPGTRLTVL.

The chain combines TRBV6-5 with TRBJ2-1; 10 bases line up with TRBD2. J was trimmed by 4 bases and V by 2 bases; bases with no gene match: 2. This CDR3 region has 15 residues. Per germline, CDR1 MNHEY and CDR2 SVGAGI. The CDR3 nucleotides read TGTGCCAGCAGTTACGCAGCGGGAGGGTACAATGAGCAGTTCTTC. It specifies CASSYAAGGYNEQFF.

The V and J genes are TRBV20-1 and TRBJ2-3; D not resolved. The ends were cut back, 1 base at V and 8 bases at J, with 13 bases in the middle. Germline CDR1 is DFQATT and CDR2 is SNEGSKA (reference sequence). This CDR3 contains 13 residues. DNA of the CDR3: TGCAGTGCTAGAGCTACCTTACGGATTACGCAGTATTTT. Protein: CSARATLRITQYF.

This clonotype was observed a few times. V is TRBV7-6 and J is TRBJ2-5; tentative D call: TRBD1 (5 bases). Germline-derived CDR1 and CDR2 are SGHVS and FNYEAQ. The CDR3 spans 13 residues. The CDR3 DNA reads as TGTGGAGTCGGTAGGGGCCTCCAAGAGACCCAGTACTTC. This codes for CGVGRGLQETQYF.

This clonotype was seen a handful of times. The chain combines TRBV2 with TRBJ2-1, with TRBD2 matching over 10 bases. The V and J ends lost 6 bases and 4 bases, in that order; junction bases with no gene match: 15. The CDR3 runs to 18 residues. Germline CDR1 is SNHLY and CDR2 is FYNNEI. CDR3 DNA: TGTGCCAGCAGGACTACTAGCGGGACCCGCAGGGGGTACAATGAGCAGTTCTTC. It specifies CASRTTSGTRRGYNEQFF.

This clonotype has a handful of counts. This chain connects TRBV7-9 to TRBJ2-1; maybe TRBD2 (6 bases). CDR1 is SEHNR, CDR2 FQNEAQ, per germline (reference sequence). CDR3 size: 13 residues. Between the trimmed V and J ends, which lost 5 bases and 9 bases, there was a span of 14 bases. CDR3 bases: TGTGCCAGCAGCAGGGAGGAGGACGTTGAGCAGTTCTTC. It encodes CASSREEDVEQFF.

This clonotype turned up a few times. The chain joins TRBV9 to TRBJ2-3; perhaps TRBD1 as D (5 bases). Looked up from germline, CDR1 is SGDLS and CDR2 is YYNGEE. Trimming took off 0 bases at V and 4 bases at J, with 18 bases between the two ends. CDR3 length: 17 amino acids. CDR3 in DNA: TGTGCCAGCAGCGTAGCTATGAGGAGTGGGGCTTCAGATACGCAGTATTTT. This codes for CASSVAMRSGASDTQYF.

This clonotype was detected a few times. The chain links TRBV20-1 to TRBJ2-5; D might be TRBD1 or TRBD2, each matching 5 bases. Germline assignment: CDR1 DFQATT and CDR2 SNEGSKA (reference sequence). This CDR3 has 14 amino acids. V was trimmed by 4 bases and J by 0 bases, leaving 12 bases between them. CDR3 nucleotides: TGCAGTGCTACCCGGGACCGGTACCAAGAGACCCAGTACTTC. Translation gives CSATRDRYQETQYF.

The chain recombines TRBV5-4 with TRBJ2-3; D remains ambiguous. CDR3 size: 15 residues. Germline V gives CDR1 SGHNT, CDR2 YYREEE (reference sequence). V was clipped by 0 bases and J by 2 bases, with 10 bases between them. CDR3 protein: CASSLDDTFTDTQYF. The CDR3 DNA reads TGTGCCAGCAGCTTGGATGACACTTTCACAGATACGCAGTATTTT.

A few counts support this clonotype. This chain uses TRBV5-4 with TRBJ2-1; 8 nucleotides line up with TRBD2. This CDR3 is built from 14 residues. V lost 4 bases, J lost 2 bases, and 2 bases stayed unmatched. CDR1 is SGHNT, CDR2 YYREEE, per germline (reference sequence). Here the CDR3 reads CASSPGGAYNEQFF. In DNA, the CDR3 is TGTGCCAGCAGCCCCGGGGGGGCCTACAATGAGCAGTTCTTC.

There are a few counts of this clonotype. This chain joins TRBV19 and TRBJ2-2; the D gene is possibly TRBD2 (6 bases). The germline gives CDR1 LNHDA, CDR2 SQIVND (reference sequence). The V gene lost 4 bases and the J gene lost 6 bases, with 12 bases spanning the gap. The CDR3 runs 14 residues. The CDR3 DNA is TGTGCCAGTAGTACCGCGGGGCTTTCCGGGGAGCTGTTTTTT. Its protein is CASSTAGLSGELFF.

The V call is TRBV5-5, the J call TRBJ2-1; 9 bases are shared with TRBD1. This CDR3 region has 17 residues. Germline V gene lookup returns CDR1 SGHKS and CDR2 YYEKEE (reference sequence). V trimming: 4 bases; J trimming: 1 base; junction bases outside the gene matches: 9. The CDR3 is CASSPLFGTGSYNEQFF. CDR3 in DNA: TGTGCCAGCAGCCCATTGTTTGGGACAGGGTCCTACAATGAGCAGTTCTTC. Full variable domain (remainder filled in from reference TRBV5-5 and TRBJ2-1): DAGVTQSPTHLIKTRGQQVTLRCSPISGHKSVSWYQQVLGQGPQFIFQYYEKEERGRGNFPDRFSARQFPNYSSELNVNALLLGDSALYLCASSPLFGTGSYNEQFFGPGTRLTVL.

The chain's CDR3 is CASSSRTGDYEQYF. CDR3 coding DNA: TGCGCCAGCAGCTCAAGGACAGGCGATTACGAGCAGTACTTC. The chain links TRBV5-1 to TRBJ2-7; 7 bases align to TRBD1. This CDR3 is 14 amino acids long. Germline V gives CDR1 SGHRS, CDR2 YFSETQ. V shed 3 bases and J 4 bases; nucleotides not matched to a gene: 7. Complete variable domain (other parts from reference TRBV5-1 and TRBJ2-7): KAGVTQTPRYLIKTRGQQVTLSCSPISGHRSVSWYQQTPGQGLQFLFEYFSETQRNKGNFPGRFSGRQFSNSRSEMNVSTLELGDSALYLCASSSRTGDYEQYFGPGTRLTVT.

The V and J genes are TRBV7-2 and TRBJ2-7; D remains ambiguous. The CDR3 is made up of 14 amino acids. Germline CDR1 and CDR2: SGHTA and FQGNSA. V lost 1 base and J 2 bases, leaving 9 bases between the germline ends. The CDR3 is CASSLEPGAYEQYF. Written as DNA, the CDR3 is TGTGCCAGCAGCTTAGAGCCTGGGGCCTACGAGCAGTACTTC.

Written as DNA, the CDR3 is TGCGCCAGCAGCTTACTCGCGGGAAAAGGGGAGCAGTTCTTC. Its protein product is CASSLLAGKGEQFF. The chain has TRBV5-1 and TRBJ2-1; TRBD2 might be the D (6 bases). Trimming took off 2 bases at V and 10 bases at J, with 16 bases between the two ends. The CDR3 extends over 14 amino acids. Germline V CDR1 and CDR2: SGHRS, YFSETQ.

There are a few counts of this clonotype. J is TRBJ1-2 and V is TRBV10-3; D not resolved. V lost 0 bases and J lost 7, with 6 bases in between. CDR3 size: 12 residues. CDR1 is ENHRY, CDR2 SYGVKD, per germline. The CDR3 here is CAISESPGGYTF. CDR3 DNA: TGTGCCATCAGTGAGTCCCCGGGTGGCTACACCTTC.

This chain uses TRBV20-1 with TRBJ1-1, with D perhaps TRBD1 (6 bases). Looked up from germline, CDR1 is DFQATT and CDR2 is SNEGSKA (reference sequence). The germline V and J ends were trimmed by 2 bases and 0 bases, with 13 bases remaining between them. The CDR3 sequence is 15 residues long. CDR3 amino acids: CSARPGQFMNTEAFF. Here the CDR3 DNA reads TGCAGTGCTAGACCTGGACAGTTCATGAACACTGAAGCTTTCTTT.